These 15 T cell receptor beta chains were all obtained from the same sample, sequenced in a study of T cells in Graves' hyperthyroidism and ophthalmopathy. The investigators amplified TCR beta CDR3 regions from RNA transcripts. HTBI primers drove first-round RT-PCR of the TCR CDR3. TCRdb processed the multiplex PCR reads anew with MiXCR; each CDR3 protein has one entry. The table includes 250,000 to 300,000 distinct CDR3 sequences, 12% to 15% detected once. The sequenced material came from blood. These receptors were collected from a woman aged 40 to 55 with Graves' hyperthyroidism.

The rearrangement joins TRBV20-1 to TRBJ2-1, with 9 nucleotides matching TRBD1. The germline V gene has CDR1 DFQATT and CDR2 SNEGSKA (reference sequence). Trimming cost V 6 bases and J 2 bases; bases outside gene matches: 8. The CDR3 is 15 amino acids. CDR3 sequence (DNA): TGCAGTGCCAAACAGGGGGCTGGTACCTACAATGAGCAGTTCTTC. This translates into CSAKQGAGTYNEQFF.

The table lists this clonotype with a few counts. The chain is built from TRBV27 and TRBJ2-2; 9 nucleotides match TRBD2. V shed 2 bases, J shed 3 bases, and the junction held 4 bases outside the gene matches. CDR1 and CDR2 (germline): MNHEY, SMNVEV (reference sequence). The CDR3 runs to 16 residues. CDR3 nucleotide sequence: TGTGCCAGCAGTTTACGGATAGCGGGAGACACCGGGGAGCTGTTTTTT. This encodes CASSLRIAGDTGELFF.

The rearrangement joins TRBV20-1 to TRBJ2-7, with TRBD1 matching 8 bases. This CDR3 region has 13 residues. Germline V lookup: CDR1 DFQATT, CDR2 SNEGSKA (reference sequence). Trimming at V came to 4 bases and at J to 3 bases, leaving 5 bases not matched to a gene. The CDR3 spells CSATGGIGYEQYF. The CDR3, as DNA: TGCAGTGCTACAGGGGGCATCGGCTACGAGCAGTACTTC.

This chain links TRBV29-1 with TRBJ1-2; TRBD1 matches at 11 bases. The germline CDR1 and CDR2 sequences are SQVTM and ANQGSEA. J lost 8 bases, V lost 4 bases, and 6 bases had no gene match. This CDR3 has 13 residues. The CDR3 is CSVVGQGAWGYTF. The CDR3 DNA reads as TGCAGCGTTGTAGGACAGGGGGCTTGGGGCTACACCTTC.

This chain uses TRBV12-3 or TRBV12-4 with TRBJ2-1; TRBD1 aligns across 9 bases. J gave up 7 bases and V 4 bases, and 5 bases lay outside the gene matches. The CDR3 loop spans 14 amino acids. The CDR3 loop is CASSWDREGNEQFF. The CDR3 coding sequence is TGTGCCAGCAGTTGGGACAGGGAGGGGAATGAGCAGTTCTTC.

Many counts were recorded for this clonotype. The chain has TRBV20-1 and TRBJ1-4, with D hard to call. The CDR3 sequence is 11 residues long. Germline lookup yields CDR1 DFQATT and CDR2 SNEGSKA (reference sequence). The V and J ends lost 4 bases and 4 bases respectively, with 4 bases between them. The CDR3 loop reads CSATINEKLFF. DNA for the CDR3: TGCAGTGCTACAATTAATGAAAAACTGTTTTTT.

This clonotype has ten or more counts. The rearrangement links TRBV10-3 to TRBJ2-2, with 12 bases aligning to TRBD2. Germline V lookup: CDR1 ENHRY, CDR2 SYGVKD. The CDR3 is 16 residues long. V was clipped by 5 bases and J by 3 bases; unmatched bases: 4. CDR3 sequence (DNA): TGTGCCATCAGTTCGGCTAGCGGGAGGGACACCGGGGAGCTGTTTTTT. It specifies CAISSASGRDTGELFF.

This clonotype was detected ten times or more. The chain joins TRBV7-7 to TRBJ2-7, with TRBD1 matching over 9 bases. The germline V gene encodes CDR1 SSHAT and CDR2 FNYEAQ (reference sequence). This CDR3 region has 14 residues. CDR3 nucleotide sequence: TGTGCTAGCGCCACCGGGACAGGGTCCTACGAGCAGTACTTC. Its protein is CASATGTGSYEQYF. Supplemented by reference TRBV7-7 and TRBJ2-7, the full variable domain reads GAGVSQSPRYKVTKRGQDVTLRCDPISSHATLYWYQQALGQGPEFLTYFNYEAQPDKSGLPSDRFSAERPEGSISTLTIQRTEQRDSAMYRCASATGTGSYEQYFGPGTRLTVT.

The V call is TRBV5-6, the J call TRBJ2-4; 8 bases match TRBD1. Germline trimming cut 0 bases from V and 7 bases from J; bases unmatched to any gene: 6. From germline, CDR1 is SGHDT and CDR2 YYEEEE. This CDR3 has 15 amino acids. CDR3 residues: CASSLVTGGANIQYF. The CDR3, as DNA: TGTGCCAGCAGCTTGGTAACAGGGGGAGCGAACATTCAGTACTTC.

This clonotype has more than one count but fewer than ten. V is TRBV9 and J is TRBJ1-2; TRBD1 matches at 9 bases. The CDR3 consists of 13 residues. Germline lookup yields CDR1 SGDLS and CDR2 YYNGEE. V lost 5 bases to trimming and J lost 6 bases; unmatched junction nucleotides: 5. For the CDR3, the DNA is TGTGCCAGCAGAAGACAGGGGGGAAATGGCTACACCTTC. This sequence encodes CASRRQGGNGYTF. Full variable domain (rest looked up from reference TRBV9 and TRBJ1-2): DSGVTQTPKHLITATGQRVTLRCSPRSGDLSVYWYQQSLDQGLQFLIQYYNGEERAKGNILERFSAQQFPDLHSELNLSSLELGDSALYFCASRRQGGNGYTFGSGTRLTVV.

The chain has TRBV2 and TRBJ1-1, with a tentative D call TRBD1 (6 bases). Per germline, CDR1 SNHLY and CDR2 FYNNEI. The CDR3 extends over 15 amino acids. V was shortened by 1 base and J by 1 base, with 10 bases between the two germline ends. The CDR3 sequence: CASSEVGGKNTEAFF. The DNA of the CDR3 is TGTGCCAGCAGTGAAGTAGGGGGAAAGAACACTGAAGCTTTCTTT. Based on the CDR3 plus reference TRBV2 and TRBJ1-1, the full variable domain is EPEVTQTPSHQVTQMGQEVILRCVPISNHLYFYWYRQILGQKVEFLVSFYNNEISEKSEIFDDQFSVERPDGSNFTLKIRSTKLEDSAMYFCASSEVGGKNTEAFFGQGTRLTVV.

The sample holds many counts of this clonotype. The chain uses TRBV12-3 or TRBV12-4 and TRBJ1-1; 10 bases map to TRBD1. CDR3 length equals 15 residues. Losses at the gene ends were 2 bases for V and 3 bases for J; bases not matched to a gene: 3. CDR3 loop: CASSLMGQGHTEAFF. DNA for the CDR3: TGTGCCAGCAGTTTAATGGGACAGGGGCACACTGAAGCTTTCTTT.

In this sample, this clonotype turned up many times. The chain is built from TRBV13 and TRBJ2-1; 8 bases fit TRBD1. Germline CDR1 reads PRHDT; CDR2 reads FYEKMQ (reference sequence). Trimming took 5 bases from V and 10 from J; bases not matched to a gene: 4. The CDR3 covers 12 residues. This CDR3 reads CASSAGGWEQFF. The CDR3 DNA follows: TGTGCCAGCAGCGCAGGGGGCTGGGAGCAGTTCTTC.

V is TRBV5-1 and J is TRBJ2-1, with 9 bases that match TRBD2. This CDR3 is 18 amino acids long. The trim removed 1 base at V and 6 bases at J, leaving 14 bases unmatched. In germline, CDR1 is SGHRS, CDR2 YFSETQ. In nucleotides, the CDR3 is TGCGCCAGCAGCTTGTGGTTGACGTGGCGGGAGGGCGGCAATGAGCAGTTCTTC. It translates to CASSLWLTWREGGNEQFF.

This clonotype has at least ten counts. This chain connects TRBV30 to TRBJ1-1, with D possibly matching TRBD1 (5 bases). Germline values: CDR1 GTSNPN, CDR2 SVGIG (reference sequence). Trimming removed 3 bases at V and 4 bases at J, with 15 bases between. This CDR3 contains 14 residues. CDR3 sequence reads: CAWRGDGGITEAFF. CDR3 coding DNA: TGTGCCTGGAGGGGGGACGGGGGTATCACTGAAGCTTTCTTT.